This is a list of T cell receptor beta chains from one sample in a study of CD8+ T cells in alopecia areata. Assay: immunoSEQ multiplex PCR; the TCRdb copy retains only in-frame clones and omits some. Counted here are more than 200,000 clones, around two thirds occurring once; the ten biggest clones make up 1% to 1.5%. The material was CD4+ T cells sorted from blood, obtained at week 0. The receptors were sampled from a human donor with alopecia areata. Both conserved end residues are part of each CDR3. D genes are given only for firm matches. Expanded clones get a size class; other rows say once, few or many, or leave the size out.

>TRBV9|NA|TRBJ2-3|NA
TGTGCCAGCAGCGTTCAGGGAGATACGCAGTATTTT
CASSVQGDTQYF
>TRBV2|NA|TRBJ2-7|NA
TGTGCCACCAAAAGAGTCTACGAGCAGTACTTC
CATKRVYEQYF
>TRBV29-1|NA|TRBJ2-7|NA
TGCAGCGTCCAATTCCCCGGCGAGCAGTACTTC
CSVQFPGEQYF
>TRBV7-9|TRBD1|TRBJ2-5|NA
TGTGCCAGCAGCTTAATCACAGGGGGCTGGGAGACCCAGTACTTC
CASSLITGGWETQYF
>TRBV6-6|NA|TRBJ1-6|NA
TGTGCCAGCAGTATGACCCAGGGATCTTCGCCCCTCCACTTT
CASSMTQGSSPLHF
>TRBV30|TRBD2|TRBJ2-1|once
TGTGCCTGGGGCCCCGGGGGGGCCTACAATGAGCAGTTCTTC
CAWGPGGAYNEQFF
>TRBV25-1|NA|TRBJ2-7|few
TGTGCCAGCAAGATCCAGGGCCACGAGCAGTACTTC
CASKIQGHEQYF
>TRBV27|TRBD2|TRBJ2-7|once
TGTGCCAGCAGTTCGGGACTAGCCAACTACGAGCAGTACTTC
CASSSGLANYEQYF
>TRBV4-3|NA|TRBJ2-3|NA
TGCGCCAGCAGCCGAGCCTTGACAGGGAGGGCGACAGATACGCAGTATTTT
CASSRALTGRATDTQYF
>TRBV2|NA|TRBJ2-7|NA
TGTGCCAGCAGTGCCCTGCCCTCCTACGAGCAGTACTTC
CASSALPSYEQYF
>TRBV29-1|NA|TRBJ1-1|NA
TGCAGCGTTGTGGGTGGGCAGAACACTGAAGCTTTCTTT
CSVVGGQNTEAFF
>TRBV7-9|TRBD2|TRBJ2-1|once
TGTGCCAGCAGCCCGGGACTAGCGGGGATCGGTGAGCAGTTCTTC
CASSPGLAGIGEQFF
>TRBV7-9|NA|TRBJ2-4|NA
TGTGCCAGCAGCCCCCCGAGGTCGGGGAACATTCAGTACTTC
CASSPPRSGNIQYF
>TRBV7-6|TRBD1|TRBJ2-5|NA
TGTGCCAGCAGCTTAGGGACAGGGGGCGCAGAGACCCAGTACTTC
CASSLGTGGAETQYF
>TRBV6-5|NA|TRBJ1-1|NA
TGTGCCAGCAACCCAGCAGGGATGACACACACTAAAGCTTTCTTT
CASNPAGMTHTKAFF
>TRBV27|NA|TRBJ1-2|NA
TGTGCCAGCAGCCCCCGGGAAGCTAACTATGGCTACACCTTC
CASSPREANYGYTF
>TRBV7-2|NA|TRBJ2-1|NA
TGTGCCAGCAGCTTAGCATCTAGTTACAATGAGCAGTTCTTC
CASSLASSYNEQFF
>TRBV19|NA|TRBJ2-7|NA
TGTGCCAGTAGTATAACGGACGGCTCCTACGAGCAGTACTTC
CASSITDGSYEQYF
>TRBV11-2|TRBD1|TRBJ2-7|NA
TGTGCCAGCAGCTTCGGACAGGGGGGCACCTACGAGCAGTACTTC
CASSFGQGGTYEQYF
>TRBV7-9|TRBD1|TRBJ2-2|NA
TGTGCCAGCATCTTCGGGACAGGGTCCACCGGGGAGCTGTTTTTT
CASIFGTGSTGELFF
>TRBV25-1|NA|TRBJ1-2|NA
TGTGCCAGCAGTGAAGTGGGGAAGTATGGCTACACCTTC
CASSEVGKYGYTF
>TRBV29-1|TRBD1|TRBJ2-3|NA
TGCAGCGTTATACAGGGGCCCGGCGCAGATACGCAGTATTTT
CSVIQGPGADTQYF
>TRBV2|NA|TRBJ2-5|few
TGTGCCAGCAGTAACTTACAAGAGACCCAGTACTTC
CASSNLQETQYF
>TRBV30|NA|TRBJ2-7|few
TGTGCCTGGACCAACGGACTGGATCCCTACGAGCAGTACTTC
CAWTNGLDPYEQYF
>TRBV4-1|NA|TRBJ1-6|NA
TGCGCCAGCAGCCAAGGGTGGCAGCTTAGGACACCCCTCCACTTT
CASSQGWQLRTPLHF
>TRBV2|TRBD1|TRBJ1-6|once
TGTGCCAGCAGGAGACAGGGGGCGAATTCACCCCTCCACTTT
CASRRQGANSPLHF
>TRBV30|NA|TRBJ1-2|NA
TGTGCCTGGAGTGTAATGACTGGGGACCCGCGCTACACCTTC
CAWSVMTGDPRYTF
>TRBV25-1|TRBD1|TRBJ1-6|NA
TGTGCCAGCAGTGGGCAACAGGGGGCGTATAATTCACCCCTCCACTTT
CASSGQQGAYNSPLHF
>TRBV13|NA|TRBJ1-2|NA
TGTGCCAGCAGCCCCTTTCGACTTGATGCGAACTATGGCTACACCTTC
CASSPFRLDANYGYTF
>TRBV29-1|NA|TRBJ1-5|NA
TGCAGCGTCCTCCTGGACAGTGGCAATCAGCCCCAGCATTTT
CSVLLDSGNQPQHF
>TRBV5-1|NA|TRBJ1-5|NA
TGCGCCAGCAGCTTAGGGCAGAACAATCAGCCCCAGCATTTT
CASSLGQNNQPQHF
>TRBV30|TRBD1|TRBJ1-5|NA
TGTGCCTGGAGTCCCCTCGGACAGGAGGGGAAGCCCCAGCATTTT
CAWSPLGQEGKPQHF
>TRBV2|NA|TRBJ2-1|medium-sized
TGTGCCAGCATTTCAGGGGTATCCAATGAGCAGTTCTTC
CASISGVSNEQFF
>TRBV29-1|NA|TRBJ2-2|NA
TGCAGCGTTCGGAGTAAAACGAACACCGGGGAGCTGTTTTTT
CSVRSKTNTGELFF
>TRBV27|NA|TRBJ1-4|few
TGTGCCACCAGGCCCCACGCAACTAATGAAAAACTGTTTTTT
CATRPHATNEKLFF
>TRBV29-1|NA|TRBJ1-1|few
TGCAGCGAGAATTCAGGGAGCCCTGAAGCTTTCTTT
CSENSGSPEAFF
>TRBV4-1|TRBD2|TRBJ2-5|NA
TGCGCCAGCAGCCACCCGGGACTAGCTTGGGAGACCCAGTACTTC
CASSHPGLAWETQYF
>TRBV18|NA|TRBJ1-2|NA
TGTGCCAGCTCACCAGGCGGGGTAGGGTATGGCTACACCTTC
CASSPGGVGYGYTF